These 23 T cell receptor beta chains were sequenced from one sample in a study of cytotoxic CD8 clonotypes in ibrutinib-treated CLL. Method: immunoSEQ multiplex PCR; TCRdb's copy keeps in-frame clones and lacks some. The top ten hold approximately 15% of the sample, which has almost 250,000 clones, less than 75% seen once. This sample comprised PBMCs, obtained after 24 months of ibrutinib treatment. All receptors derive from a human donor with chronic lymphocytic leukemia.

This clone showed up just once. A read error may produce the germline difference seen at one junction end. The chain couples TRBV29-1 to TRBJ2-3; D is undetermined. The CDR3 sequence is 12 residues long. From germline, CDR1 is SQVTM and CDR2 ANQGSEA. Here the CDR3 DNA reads TGCAGCGTCGAAGGAACTTCAGATACGCAGTATTTT. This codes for CSVEGTSDTQYF.

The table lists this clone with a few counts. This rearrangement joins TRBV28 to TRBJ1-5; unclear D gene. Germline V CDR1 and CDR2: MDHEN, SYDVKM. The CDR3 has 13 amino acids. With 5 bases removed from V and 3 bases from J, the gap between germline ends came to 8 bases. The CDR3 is CASSPTFNQPQHF. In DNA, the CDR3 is TGTGCCAGCAGTCCTACGTTCAATCAGCCCCAGCATTTT.

Written as DNA, the CDR3 is TGTGCCAGCAGCCAGGAACAGGGCAAGGAGAGTGAAAAACTGTTTTTT. Protein sequence: CASSQEQGKESEKLFF. This rearrangement joins TRBV4-2 to TRBJ1-4; the D gene is possibly TRBD1 (6 bases). Germline V gene lookup returns CDR1 LGHNA and CDR2 YNFKEQ. V was trimmed by 3 bases and J by 7 bases, leaving 18 bases between them. The CDR3 runs 16 residues.

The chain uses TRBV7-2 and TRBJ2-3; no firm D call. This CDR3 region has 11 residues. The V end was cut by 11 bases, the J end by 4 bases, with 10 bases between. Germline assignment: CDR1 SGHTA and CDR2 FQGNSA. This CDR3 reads CAFGGPDTQYF. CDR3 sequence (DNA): TGTGCCTTCGGCGGCCCAGATACGCAGTATTTT.

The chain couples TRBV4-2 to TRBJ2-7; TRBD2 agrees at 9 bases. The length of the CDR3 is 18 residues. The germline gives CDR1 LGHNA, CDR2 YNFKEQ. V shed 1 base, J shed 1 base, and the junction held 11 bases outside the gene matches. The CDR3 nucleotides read TGTGCCAGCAGCCAAGGCGGGATAGCGGGAGTCAATTCCTACGAGCAGTACTTC. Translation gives CASSQGGIAGVNSYEQYF.

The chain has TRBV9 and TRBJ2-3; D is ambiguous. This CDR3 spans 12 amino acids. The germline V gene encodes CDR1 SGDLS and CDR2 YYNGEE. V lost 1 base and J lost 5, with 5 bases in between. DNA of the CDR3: TGTGCCAGCAGCGTAAACAGAGATACGCAGTATTTT. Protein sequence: CASSVNRDTQYF.

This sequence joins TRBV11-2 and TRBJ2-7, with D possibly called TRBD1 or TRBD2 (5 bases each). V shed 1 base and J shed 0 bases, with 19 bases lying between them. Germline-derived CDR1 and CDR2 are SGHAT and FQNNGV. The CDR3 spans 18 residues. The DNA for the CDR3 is TGTGCCAGCAGCTTAGTCGTCCGACTTCCGAGGGGCTCCTACGAGCAGTACTTC. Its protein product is CASSLVVRLPRGSYEQYF.

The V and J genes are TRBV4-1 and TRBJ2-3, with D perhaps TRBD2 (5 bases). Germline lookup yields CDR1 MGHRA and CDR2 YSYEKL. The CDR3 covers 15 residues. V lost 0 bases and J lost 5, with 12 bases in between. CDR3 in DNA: TGCGCCAGCAGCCAAGAGAGGCAGGCGGGAGATACGCAGTATTTT. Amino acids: CASSQERQAGDTQYF.

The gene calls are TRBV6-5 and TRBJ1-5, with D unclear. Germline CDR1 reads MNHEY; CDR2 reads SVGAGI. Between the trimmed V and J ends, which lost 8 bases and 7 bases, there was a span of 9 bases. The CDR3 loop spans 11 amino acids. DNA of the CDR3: TGTGCCAGCGGTAATAGACAGCCCCAGCATTTT. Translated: CASGNRQPQHF.

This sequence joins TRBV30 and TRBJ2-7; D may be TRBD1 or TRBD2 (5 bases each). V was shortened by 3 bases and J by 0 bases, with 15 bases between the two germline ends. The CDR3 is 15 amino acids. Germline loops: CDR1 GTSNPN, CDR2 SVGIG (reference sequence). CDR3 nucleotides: TGTGCCTGGAGCGGCGACGGGACCCACTCCTACGAGCAGTACTTC. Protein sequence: CAWSGDGTHSYEQYF.

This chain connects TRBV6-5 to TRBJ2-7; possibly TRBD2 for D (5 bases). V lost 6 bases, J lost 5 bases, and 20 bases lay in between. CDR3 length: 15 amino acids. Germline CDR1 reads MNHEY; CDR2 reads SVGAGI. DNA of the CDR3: TGTGCCAGCAGCAAGGCCTCCGGGGTTGGCCACGAGCAGTACTTC. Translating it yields CASSKASGVGHEQYF.

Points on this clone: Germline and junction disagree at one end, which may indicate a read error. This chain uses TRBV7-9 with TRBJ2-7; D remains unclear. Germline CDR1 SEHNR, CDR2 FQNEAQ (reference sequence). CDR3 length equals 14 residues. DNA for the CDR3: TGTGCCAGCAGCTTAGATACTACAGCCCCCCCCGGGCACTTC. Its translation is CASSLDTTAPPGHF.

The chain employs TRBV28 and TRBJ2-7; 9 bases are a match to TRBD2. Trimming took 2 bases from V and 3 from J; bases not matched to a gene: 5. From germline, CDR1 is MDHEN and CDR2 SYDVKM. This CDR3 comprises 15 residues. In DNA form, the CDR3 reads TGTGCCAGCAGTTTACCAGGGACTAGCTTCTACGAGCAGTACTTC. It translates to CASSLPGTSFYEQYF.

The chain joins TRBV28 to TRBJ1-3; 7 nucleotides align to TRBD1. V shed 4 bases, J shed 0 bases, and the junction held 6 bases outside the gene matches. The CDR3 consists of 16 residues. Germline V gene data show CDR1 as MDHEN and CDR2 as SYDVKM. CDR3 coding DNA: TGTGCCAGCAGTTCATGGACAGGAGGCTCTGGAAACACCATATATTTT. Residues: CASSSWTGGSGNTIYF.

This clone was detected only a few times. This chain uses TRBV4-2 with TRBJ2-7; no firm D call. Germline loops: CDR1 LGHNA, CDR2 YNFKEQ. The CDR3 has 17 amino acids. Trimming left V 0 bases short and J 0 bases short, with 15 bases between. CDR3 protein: CASSQELVAVPSYEQYF. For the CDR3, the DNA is TGTGCCAGCAGCCAAGAGCTCGTAGCAGTCCCCTCCTACGAGCAGTACTTC.

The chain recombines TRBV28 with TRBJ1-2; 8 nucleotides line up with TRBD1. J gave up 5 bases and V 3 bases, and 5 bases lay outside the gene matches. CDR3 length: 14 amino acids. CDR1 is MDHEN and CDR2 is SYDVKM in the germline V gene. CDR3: CASSLPGGGYGYTF. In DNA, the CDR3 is TGTGCCAGCAGTTTGCCAGGGGGCGGTTATGGCTACACCTTC.

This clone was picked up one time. CDR3 nucleotides: TGTGCCAGTGTTGGACGGAGCTCTGGAAACACCATATATTTT. It is translated as CASVGRSSGNTIYF. The chain is built from TRBV19 and TRBJ1-3; D is undetermined. V was clipped by 8 bases and J by 0 bases, with 11 bases between them. This CDR3 comprises 14 residues. Germline V lookup: CDR1 LNHDA, CDR2 SQIVND (reference sequence).

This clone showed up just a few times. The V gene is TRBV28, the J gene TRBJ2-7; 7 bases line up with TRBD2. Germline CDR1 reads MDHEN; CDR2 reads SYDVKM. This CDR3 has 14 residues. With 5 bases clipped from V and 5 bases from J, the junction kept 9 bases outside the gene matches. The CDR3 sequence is CASSPSGLPNEQYF. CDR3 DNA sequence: TGTGCCAGCAGTCCTTCGGGACTACCAAACGAGCAGTACTTC.

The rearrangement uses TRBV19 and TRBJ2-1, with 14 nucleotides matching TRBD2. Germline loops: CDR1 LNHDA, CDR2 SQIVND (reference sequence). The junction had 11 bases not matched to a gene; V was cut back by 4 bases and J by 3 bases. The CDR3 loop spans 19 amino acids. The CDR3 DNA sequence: TGTGCCAGTAGTACGCACCCAACGACTAGCGGGAGGGACTACAATGAGCAGTTCTTC. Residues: CASSTHPTTSGRDYNEQFF.

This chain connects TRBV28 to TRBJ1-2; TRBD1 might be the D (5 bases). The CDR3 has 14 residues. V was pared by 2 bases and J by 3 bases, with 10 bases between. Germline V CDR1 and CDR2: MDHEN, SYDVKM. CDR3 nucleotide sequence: TGTGCCAGCAGTTTACCCAGGGAAGACTATGGCTACACCTTC. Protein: CASSLPREDYGYTF.

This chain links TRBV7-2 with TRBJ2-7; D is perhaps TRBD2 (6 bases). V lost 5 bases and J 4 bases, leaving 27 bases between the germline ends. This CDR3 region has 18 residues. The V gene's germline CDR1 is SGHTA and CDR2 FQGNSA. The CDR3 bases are TGTGCCAGCAGCCAACATCTAGCGATGGAGGGAAAGGCTTACGAGCAGTACTTC. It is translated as CASSQHLAMEGKAYEQYF.

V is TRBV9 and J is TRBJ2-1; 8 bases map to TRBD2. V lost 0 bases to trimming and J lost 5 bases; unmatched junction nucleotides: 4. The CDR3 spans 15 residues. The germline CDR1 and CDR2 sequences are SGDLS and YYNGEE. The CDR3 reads CASSVVLSGDNEQFF. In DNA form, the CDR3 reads TGTGCCAGCAGCGTAGTTCTTAGCGGGGACAATGAGCAGTTCTTC.

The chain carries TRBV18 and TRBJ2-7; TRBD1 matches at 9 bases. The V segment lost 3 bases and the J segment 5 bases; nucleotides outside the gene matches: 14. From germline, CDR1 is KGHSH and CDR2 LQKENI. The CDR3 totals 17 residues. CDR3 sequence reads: CASSPSAPGTGLNEQYF. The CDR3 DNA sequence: TGTGCCAGCTCACCTTCTGCCCCCGGGACAGGGCTGAACGAGCAGTACTTC.